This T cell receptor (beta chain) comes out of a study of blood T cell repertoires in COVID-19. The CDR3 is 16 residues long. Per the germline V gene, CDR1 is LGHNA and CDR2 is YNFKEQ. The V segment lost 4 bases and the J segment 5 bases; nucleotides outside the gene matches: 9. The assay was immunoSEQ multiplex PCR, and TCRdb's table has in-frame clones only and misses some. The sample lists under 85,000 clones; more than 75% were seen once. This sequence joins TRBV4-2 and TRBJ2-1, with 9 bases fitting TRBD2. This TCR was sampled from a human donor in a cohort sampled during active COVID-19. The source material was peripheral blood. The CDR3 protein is CASSLLAGVGDNEQFF. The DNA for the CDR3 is TGTGCCAGCAGCCTATTAGCGGGGGTGGGCGACAATGAGCAGTTCTTC.